Sequencing of this TCR beta chain was carried out in a study of OX40 agonist ivuxolimab in advanced cancers. Study background: Ivuxolimab, an agonist antibody against OX40 (CD134), was given to patients.

Of note for this clone: Its matching antigen is unknown.

General study findings and limits: Expanded clones tended on average to be more numerous among CD8+ T cells than CD4+.

Data came from immunoSEQ multiplex PCR; TCRdb stores just in-frame clones and leaves some out. This sample carries 77,000 or so clones, 90% to 95% of them seen once, and the ten largest clones take 0.32%. Baseline was the first blood sampling point, followed by cycle 4 day 1 and cycle 7 day 1. V shed 6 bases and J shed 14 bases, with 13 bases lying between them. The CDR3 length is 11 residues. Germline V gene data show CDR1 as MDHEN and CDR2 as SYDVKM. The chain joins TRBV28 to TRBJ2-2; tentative D call: TRBD2 (5 bases). Sequenced material: CD4+ or CD8+ T cells sorted from blood, taken in a trial of the OX40 agonist ivuxolimab. This clonotype originated in an adult with an advanced solid tumor such as melanoma, head and neck, liver or kidney cancer. The CDR3 coding sequence is TGTGCCAGCAGAACTACCGGGGTCCTGTTTTTT. Its protein is CASRTTGVLFF.